This TCR beta chain came from a study of blood T cell repertoires in COVID-19. For the study at large: Samples taken during acute and convalescent COVID-19 were collected in the United States, Italy and Spain. Sources were T cells, B-cell-depleted T cells, or PBMCs; the material itself was cDNA or gDNA.

Only a few counts were recorded for this clone. Original methodology: Cell counts per sample came from amplifying reference gene primers. Libraries were prepared by immunoSEQ multiplex PCR; TCRdb keeps only in-frame clonotypes and omits some of them. V and J calls and clone size are copied from that table; D and trimming were computed from the DNA. The sample lists about 70,000 clones; 65% to 90% were seen once. From germline, CDR1 is SGHTA and CDR2 FQGNSA. This CDR3 comprises 16 residues. V lost 3 bases, J lost 0 bases, and 14 bases lay in between. This rearrangement joins TRBV7-2 to TRBJ1-1; D perhaps matches TRBD1 (5 bases). Sequenced input: peripheral blood. This sequence originates from an elderly man with acute or convalescent COVID-19. The CDR3 protein is CASSLGTGTLNTEAFF. In DNA form, the CDR3 reads TGTGCCAGCAGCTTGGGGACCGGGACTTTGAACACTGAAGCTTTCTTT.